These T cell receptor beta chains were read from a single sample in a study of T-cell memory formation after mild COVID-19. One entry per CDR3 protein, called by TCRdb with MiXCR from the 5' RACE reads. The repertoire includes over 500,000 distinct CDR3 sequences, approximately 15% of them detected once, and roughly 7.8% sits in the top ten. Sequenced: PBMCs or a T cell subset sorted from them (not recorded which). These TCRs come from an adult woman who had mild COVID-19 (a few samples of this study predate the infection). Cell type and time point are not known. The CDR3 runs from the conserved cysteine through the conserved F or W. The order of the fields is V gene, D gene, J gene, clone size, CDR3 protein, CDR3 DNA. The D gene is left open where the match is weak. Only some rows state a clone size, as once, few, many or a class for expanded clones.

TRBV9,NA,TRBJ1-2,NA,CASSVGGEGSYGYTF,TGTGCCAGCAGCGTAGGAGGGGAGGGGAGCTATGGCTACACCTTC
TRBV2,NA,TRBJ2-3,NA,CASRDGHGTDTQYF,TGTGCCAGCAGGGACGGACACGGCACAGATACGCAGTATTTT
TRBV18,TRBD2,TRBJ2-5,NA,CASSPLDSPTSGGETQYF,TGTGCCAGCTCACCACTGGACAGCCCGACTAGCGGGGGAGAGACCCAGTACTTC
TRBV24-1,NA,TRBJ2-3,few,CATSDPRAEDTQYF,TGTGCCACCAGTGATCCCCGGGCCGAGGATACGCAGTATTTT
TRBV9,TRBD2,TRBJ2-7,few,CASSVAPGTSGPYEQYF,TGTGCCAGCAGCGTAGCCCCAGGGACTAGCGGGCCCTACGAGCAGTACTTC
TRBV7-2,TRBD1,TRBJ2-3,many,CASSFPGQGTDTQYF,TGTGCCAGCAGCTTCCCGGGACAGGGCACAGATACGCAGTATTTT
TRBV7-3,TRBD2,TRBJ2-3,few,CASSLSGGYTDTQYF,TGTGCCAGCAGCTTAAGCGGGGGATACACAGATACGCAGTATTTT
TRBV9,TRBD1,TRBJ2-5,few,CASSVTGGGQGQETQYF,TGTGCCAGCAGCGTCACAGGGGGCGGCCAAGGCCAAGAGACCCAGTACTTC
TRBV7-8,NA,TRBJ2-1,NA,CASSLGVFRNRAHEQFF,TGTGCCAGCAGCTTAGGGGTCTTCAGAAACAGGGCCCATGAGCAGTTCTTC
TRBV20-1,NA,TRBJ1-2,NA,CSADPQGTNYGYTF,TGCAGTGCTGATCCACAGGGCACTAACTATGGCTACACCTTC
TRBV7-9,TRBD2,TRBJ2-5,NA,CASSSTGTSVGETQYF,TGTGCCAGCAGCTCCACCGGGACTAGCGTAGGGGAGACCCAGTACTTC
TRBV6-5,NA,TRBJ1-2,NA,CASSYSVEGSGGYTF,TGTGCCAGCAGTTACTCGGTGGAGGGCAGCGGGGGCTACACCTTC
TRBV5-1,TRBD1,TRBJ1-4,NA,CASSLEDRGREKNEKLFF,TGCGCCAGCAGCTTGGAAGACAGGGGGCGCGAGAAGAATGAAAAACTGTTTTTT
TRBV11-2,NA,TRBJ2-5,NA,CASSLDFGTQETQYF,TGTGCCAGCAGCTTAGACTTTGGGACACAAGAGACCCAGTACTTC
TRBV7-9,TRBD2,TRBJ2-5,NA,CASSFRLAGGLLSEGETQYF,TGTGCCAGCAGCTTCCGACTAGCGGGGGGGCTGCTTTCGGAGGGAGAGACCCAGTACTTC
TRBV28,TRBD2,TRBJ2-3,NA,CASSWTRSSTDTQYF,TGTGCCAGCAGCTGGACTAGGTCTAGCACAGATACGCAGTATTTT
TRBV7-2,NA,TRBJ2-7,few,CASSLPRAVEQYF,TGTGCCAGCAGCTTACCTAGGGCTGTAGAGCAGTACTTC
TRBV6-5,TRBD1,TRBJ2-5,few,CASSSGQGGGETQYF,TGTGCCAGCAGTTCCGGACAGGGTGGAGGGGAGACCCAGTACTTC
TRBV7-8,NA,TRBJ2-5,NA,CASTRVSSGQQETQYF,TGTGCCAGCACCCGCGTGTCATCGGGCCAACAAGAGACCCAGTACTTC
TRBV18,NA,TRBJ1-6,NA,CASSLGDGNSPLHF,TGTGCCAGCTCTCTAGGGGACGGGAATTCACCCCTCCACTTT
TRBV12-3/TRBV12-4,TRBD2,TRBJ2-3,NA,CASSPREPGGDTQYF,TGTGCCAGCAGCCCACGGGAGCCCGGGGGGGATACGCAGTATTTT
TRBV12-3/TRBV12-4,NA,TRBJ2-5,NA,CASTERGQQETQYF,TGTGCCAGCACTGAAAGGGGACAACAAGAGACCCAGTACTTC
TRBV30,NA,TRBJ2-3,few,CAWSGLRLRTDTQYF,TGTGCCTGGAGTGGACTTCGACTTCGCACAGATACGCAGTATTTT
TRBV20-1,TRBD2,TRBJ2-3,NA,CSARDLSSGPTSTDTQYF,TGCAGTGCTAGAGATCTGTCTAGCGGGCCTACTAGCACAGATACGCAGTATTTT
TRBV27,TRBD2,TRBJ2-2,few,CASSLGGVTGELFF,TGTGCCAGCAGTCTGGGGGGGGTCACCGGGGAGCTGTTTTTT
TRBV29-1,TRBD2,TRBJ2-5,few,CSTSVETQYF,TGCAGTACTAGCGTGGAGACCCAGTACTTC
TRBV20-1,TRBD2,TRBJ2-3,NA,CSASALLAGVPDTQYF,TGCAGTGCTAGCGCCTTACTAGCGGGGGTTCCAGATACGCAGTATTTT
TRBV6-2/TRBV6-3,NA,TRBJ2-5,many,CASSSLRDPGTQYF,TGTGCCAGCAGTTCCTTAAGAGACCCGGGGACCCAGTACTTC
TRBV4-3,TRBD1,TRBJ1-6,few,CASSQGLDRVGIPLHF,TGCGCCAGCAGCCAAGGCCTGGACAGGGTGGGAATTCCCCTCCACTTT
TRBV19,NA,TRBJ2-5,NA,CAPRGGDVAGETQYF,TGTGCCCCCCGTGGAGGGGACGTAGCCGGCGAGACCCAGTACTTC
TRBV11-3,TRBD1,TRBJ2-6,NA,CASRSRTGTGNSGANVLTF,TGTGCCAGCAGATCCCGTACGGGGACAGGGAACTCTGGGGCCAACGTCCTGACTTTC